This passage covers 30 T cell receptor beta chains from one sample sequenced in a study of long-term antiretroviral therapy in people with HIV. Run at survey level, the immunoSEQ assay was version v3.0. Libraries were prepared by immunoSEQ multiplex PCR; TCRdb keeps only in-frame clonotypes and omits some of them. Among tens of thousands of clones listed, around 80% were seen once. The sample consisted of unsorted PBMCs, taken 3 years after starting antiretroviral therapy. All receptors derive from a man between 50 and 59 years old with HIV.

The chain joins TRBV9 to TRBJ2-7; D uncertain. V was clipped by 0 bases and J by 2 bases, with 12 bases between them. Germline CDR1 and CDR2: SGDLS and YYNGEE. The length of the CDR3 is 15 residues. The CDR3 region is CASSVDADLAYEQYF. For the CDR3, the DNA is TGTGCCAGCAGCGTAGATGCGGATTTGGCCTACGAGCAGTACTTC.

The rearrangement links TRBV7-9 to TRBJ2-6; D is perhaps TRBD1 (5 bases). V gave up 0 bases and J gave up 4 bases, with 10 bases separating them. The CDR3 length is 16 residues. Germline V gene sequence: CDR1 SEHNR, CDR2 FQNEAQ (reference sequence). DNA of the CDR3: TGTGCCAGCAGCTTAGCCATGGGGCCCGGGGCCAACGTCCTGACTTTC. This sequence encodes CASSLAMGPGANVLTF.

This chain connects TRBV11-2 to TRBJ1-5, with TRBD1 as a possible D gene (6 bases). CDR3 length: 16 amino acids. The germline gives CDR1 SGHAT, CDR2 FQNNGV. V was pared by 1 base and J by 5 bases, with 15 bases between. The CDR3 loop is CASSLGLTGWDQPQHF. The CDR3 bases are TGTGCCAGCAGCTTAGGGTTAACAGGGTGGGATCAGCCCCAGCATTTT. Full variable domain (remainder filled in from reference TRBV11-2 and TRBJ1-5): EAGVAQSPRYKIIEKRQSVAFWCNPISGHATLYWYQQILGQGPKLLIQFQNNGVVDDSQLPKDRFSAERLKGVDSTLKIQPAKLEDSAVYLCASSLGLTGWDQPQHFGDGTRLSIL.

In its sample, this clone was seen a few times. This chain links TRBV4-1 with TRBJ1-2; D is unclear. Germline CDR1 reads MGHRA; CDR2 reads YSYEKL. CDR3 length: 11 residues. V shed 0 bases and J shed 8 bases, with 4 bases lying between them. CDR3: CASSQDKGYTF. As DNA, the CDR3 is TGCGCCAGCAGCCAAGATAAAGGCTACACCTTC.

The chain couples TRBV6-5 to TRBJ1-1, with 9 bases identical to TRBD1. With V trimmed by 5 bases and J by 4 bases, 8 bases remained unmatched. The CDR3 sequence is 15 residues long. CDR1 and CDR2 (germline): MNHEY, SVGAGI. CDR3 region: CASSGTGSRSTEAFF. The CDR3 DNA sequence: TGTGCCAGCAGTGGGACAGGGTCGAGGAGCACTGAAGCTTTCTTT.

The V gene is TRBV7-2, the J gene TRBJ1-1; D uncertain. V was clipped by 4 bases and J by 0 bases, with 9 bases between them. The CDR3 covers 14 residues. Germline V gives CDR1 SGHTA, CDR2 FQGNSA. CDR3 coding DNA: TGTGCCAGCAGCTCGACAAACTTGAACACTGAAGCTTTCTTT. This codes for CASSSTNLNTEAFF.

The gene calls are TRBV4-1 and TRBJ2-7, with D unclear. Germline CDR1 and CDR2: MGHRA and YSYEKL. Trimming left V 3 bases short and J 4 bases short, with 10 bases between. The CDR3 covers 13 residues. The CDR3 DNA sequence: TGCGCCAGCAGCCAGGGGTTGGGGTACGAGCAGTACTTC. Its protein is CASSQGLGYEQYF.

The chain joins TRBV5-1 to TRBJ2-7; TRBD2 matches at 8 bases. V lost 3 bases, J lost 2 bases, and 7 bases stayed unmatched. From germline, CDR1 is SGHRS and CDR2 YFSETQ. CDR3 length: 15 amino acids. DNA for the CDR3: TGCGCCAGCAGCTCTCGGGTAGCGGGGACCTACGAGCAGTACTTC. This encodes CASSSRVAGTYEQYF.

This clone was detected a few times. The V and J genes are TRBV5-4 and TRBJ1-3; D gene unclear. Trimming cost V 1 base and J 0 bases, with 11 bases left between them. CDR1 SGHNT and CDR2 YYREEE come from the germline V gene (reference sequence). The CDR3 totals 16 residues. CDR3 sequence reads: CASSLFGENSGNTIYF. CDR3 coding DNA: TGTGCCAGCAGCTTGTTCGGGGAAAACTCTGGAAACACCATATATTTT.

The rearrangement joins TRBV11-2 to TRBJ2-1; TRBD2 agrees at 10 bases. The CDR3 is 16 amino acids. V lost 5 bases to trimming and J lost 1 base; unmatched junction nucleotides: 5. The germline CDR1 and CDR2 sequences are SGHAT and FQNNGV. The CDR3 region is CASSPLSGRSYNEQFF. Here the CDR3 DNA reads TGTGCCAGCAGCCCACTTAGCGGGAGGTCCTACAATGAGCAGTTCTTC.

The chain is built from TRBV5-1 and TRBJ2-3, with D maybe TRBD2 (5 bases). CDR3 size: 14 residues. V lost 3 bases and J lost 6, with 14 bases in between. CDR1 is SGHRS and CDR2 is YFSETQ in the germline V gene. The CDR3 nucleotides are TGCGCCAGCAGCTCTCCTGGACTTTTTGATACGCAGTATTTT. Amino acid sequence: CASSSPGLFDTQYF.

This chain joins TRBV30 and TRBJ2-7; D might be TRBD1 (8 bases). Germline V gene sequence: CDR1 GTSNPN, CDR2 SVGIG (reference sequence). CDR3 size: 14 residues. Trimming pared 2 bases from V and 6 bases from J, leaving 17 bases between. CDR3 in amino acids: CAWSMTGEGSEQYF. The CDR3 nucleotides are TGTGCCTGGAGTATGACAGGGGAGGGTTCCGAGCAGTACTTC.

The J gene is TRBJ2-7, the V gene TRBV19, with TRBD2 matching over 16 bases. The CDR3 is 19 amino acids. Germline lookup yields CDR1 LNHDA and CDR2 SQIVND (reference sequence). Trimming removed 1 base from V and 3 bases from J; junction bases left unmatched: 9. In nucleotides, the CDR3 is TGTGCCAGTAGTATAGCCTCGGGACTAGCGGGAGGGCCCATCTACGAGCAGTACTTC. It yields the protein CASSIASGLAGGPIYEQYF.

In this sample, this clone turned up once. The V and J genes are TRBV6-5 and TRBJ1-2; D is undetermined. CDR3 length: 14 residues. The ends were cut back, 4 bases at V and 5 bases at J, with 14 bases in the middle. Germline values: CDR1 MNHEY, CDR2 SVGAGI. CDR3 nucleotides: TGTGCCAGCAGTTTCGTCGGAAGGCAATATGGCTACACCTTC. As protein: CASSFVGRQYGYTF.

The CDR3 protein is CSARTEETQYF. The CDR3 coding sequence is TGCAGTGCTCGGACGGAGGAGACCCAGTACTTC. The rearrangement links TRBV20-1 to TRBJ2-5; no firm D call. The CDR3 loop spans 11 amino acids. Between the trimmed V and J ends, which lost 5 bases and 5 bases, there was a span of 9 bases. CDR1 and CDR2 from the germline V gene are DFQATT and SNEGSKA (reference sequence).

The chain recombines TRBV14 with TRBJ2-3; D remains unclear. The germline V gene encodes CDR1 SGHDN and CDR2 FVKESK. The CDR3 contains 14 residues. Trimming stripped 1 base from V and 2 bases from J, with 7 bases between. The CDR3, as DNA: TGTGCCAGCAGCCAAGTTATGTTCACAGATACGCAGTATTTT. Protein product: CASSQVMFTDTQYF.

Worth noting for this clone: Sequence at one end of the junction differs from germline and may be a read error. The same CDR3 is also encoded by other DNA sequences in this sample. The chain is built from TRBV18 and TRBJ2-7, with D maybe TRBD2 (5 bases). The germline V gene encodes CDR1 KGHSH and CDR2 LQKENI. The CDR3 spans 15 residues. The CDR3 region is CASSPRTSSTSEQYF. The CDR3 DNA sequence: TGTGCCAGCTCACCTAGGACTTCTTCCACCTCCGAGCAGTACTTT. Looking up the rest from reference TRBV18 and TRBJ2-7 gives the full variable domain: NAGVMQNPRHLVRRRGQEARLRCSPMKGHSHVYWYRQLPEEGLKFMVYLQKENIIDESGMPKERFSAEFPKEGPSILRIQQVVRGDSAAYFCASSPRTSSTSEQYFGPGTRLTVT.

The chain has TRBV10-3 and TRBJ2-7; D possibly corresponds to TRBD1 (5 bases). The CDR3 length is 11 residues. Germline values: CDR1 ENHRY, CDR2 SYGVKD. V was pared by 3 bases and J by 11 bases, with 11 bases between. In DNA form, the CDR3 reads TGTGCCATCAGTGACGGTCCCAGGGAGTACTTC. This translates into CAISDGPREYF.

The CDR3: CASSPTGTRRDNEQFF. The DNA for the CDR3 is TGTGCCAGCAGCCCGACCGGGACCCGGAGGGACAATGAGCAGTTCTTC. The chain carries TRBV13 and TRBJ2-1; D perhaps matches TRBD2 (6 bases). Per germline, CDR1 PRHDT and CDR2 FYEKMQ (reference sequence). The CDR3 covers 16 residues. Trimming left V 5 bases short and J 5 bases short, with 19 bases between.

This clone has only one observation. The rearrangement joins TRBV28 to TRBJ2-7, with D unresolved. Between the trimmed V and J ends, which lost 3 bases and 5 bases, there was a span of 17 bases. The CDR3 runs 15 residues. Germline values: CDR1 MDHEN, CDR2 SYDVKM. DNA for the CDR3: TGTGCCAGCAGTTTCCTGTTGTCGGGTGCGGACGAGCAGTACTTC. This codes for CASSFLLSGADEQYF. Drawing the rest from reference TRBV28 and TRBJ2-7, the complete variable domain is DVKVTQSSRYLVKRTGEKVFLECVQDMDHENMFWYRQDPGLGLRLIYFSYDVKMKEKGDIPEGYSVSREKKERFSLILESASTNQTSMYLCASSFLLSGADEQYFGPGTRLTVT.

The chain uses TRBV5-5 and TRBJ1-1; D is uncertain. V was clipped by 3 bases and J by 11 bases, with 17 bases between them. CDR3 size: 13 residues. Germline lookup yields CDR1 SGHKS and CDR2 YYEKEE (reference sequence). CDR3 sequence: CASSSNNQEAAFF. The CDR3 nucleotides are TGTGCCAGCAGCTCTAATAACCAGGAAGCGGCTTTCTTT.

V gene TRBV11-2 combines with J gene TRBJ1-1; D gene ambiguous. The CDR3 has 13 residues. Trimming removed 5 bases from V and 1 base from J, with 8 bases in between. Germline CDR1 is SGHAT and CDR2 is FQNNGV. CDR3 in amino acids: CASSHSGNTEAFF. CDR3 nucleotide sequence: TGTGCCAGCAGCCACAGCGGGAACACTGAAGCTTTCTTT.

The chain carries TRBV5-5 and TRBJ2-7; D ambiguous. In germline, CDR1 is SGHKS, CDR2 YYEKEE (reference sequence). The CDR3 consists of 15 residues. Trimming pared 2 bases from V and 2 bases from J, leaving 14 bases between. CDR3 coding DNA: TGTGCCAGCAGCTTCCATAGCACCGAGACCTACGAGCAGTACTTC. Translated: CASSFHSTETYEQYF.

V is TRBV14 and J is TRBJ2-5; tentative D call: TRBD1 (5 bases). Germline CDR1 is SGHDN and CDR2 is FVKESK. V lost 4 bases, J lost 5 bases, and 14 bases lay in between. The CDR3 has 14 residues. The CDR3 DNA is TGTGCCAGCAGCCCCCTCAGGGCGGTGGAGACCCAGTACTTC. Translated, it gives CASSPLRAVETQYF.

The chain combines TRBV19 with TRBJ2-1, with D uncertain. Trimming took off 10 bases at V and 4 bases at J, with 14 bases between the two ends. This CDR3 is built from 13 residues. Germline V gives CDR1 LNHDA, CDR2 SQIVND (reference sequence). DNA of the CDR3: TGTGCCACCTCTTGGCGGCTGTACAATGAGCAGTTCTTC. Translated, it gives CATSWRLYNEQFF.

CDR3 amino acids: CASSSWDNYEQYF. In DNA form, the CDR3 reads TGTGCCAGCAGTTCTTGGGACAACTACGAGCAGTACTTC. The genes are TRBV28 and TRBJ2-7, with D maybe TRBD1 (6 bases). Germline CDR1 MDHEN, CDR2 SYDVKM. The CDR3 contains 13 residues. The germline V and J ends were trimmed by 4 bases and 3 bases, with 10 bases remaining between them.

The rearrangement joins TRBV30 to TRBJ2-2; D not certain. CDR1 GTSNPN and CDR2 SVGIG come from the germline V gene (reference sequence). V gave up 2 bases and J gave up 2 bases, with 9 bases separating them. The CDR3 loop spans 14 amino acids. CDR3 nucleotide sequence: TGTGCCTGGAGTCTCTCAGGCAACACCGGGGAGCTGTTTTTT. Amino acids: CAWSLSGNTGELFF.

The chain joins TRBV20-1 to TRBJ2-5; TRBD1 matches 7 bases. Germline CDR1 reads DFQATT; CDR2 reads SNEGSKA (reference sequence). The V segment lost 6 bases and the J segment 5 bases; nucleotides outside the gene matches: 3. The length of the CDR3 is 11 residues. CDR3 nucleotides: TGCAGTGCAGGGGGCCGGGAGACCCAGTACTTC. Translation gives CSAGGRETQYF.

This sequence joins TRBV14 and TRBJ1-2; D unresolved. The ends were cut back, 4 bases at V and 4 bases at J, with 13 bases in the middle. Germline CDR1 SGHDN, CDR2 FVKESK. The CDR3 contains 14 residues. CDR3 residues: CASSPLGGVYGYTF. The CDR3 nucleotides are TGTGCCAGCAGCCCCCTTGGAGGCGTCTATGGCTACACCTTC.

The rearrangement joins TRBV2 to TRBJ2-1; TRBD2 matches 12 bases. CDR3 length: 15 residues. Losses at the gene ends were 6 bases for V and 8 bases for J; bases not matched to a gene: 8. Germline values: CDR1 SNHLY, CDR2 FYNNEI. The CDR3, as DNA: TGTGCCAGCAGAAAGACTAGCGGGAGTTGGTATGAGCAGTTCTTC. Amino acids: CASRKTSGSWYEQFF.